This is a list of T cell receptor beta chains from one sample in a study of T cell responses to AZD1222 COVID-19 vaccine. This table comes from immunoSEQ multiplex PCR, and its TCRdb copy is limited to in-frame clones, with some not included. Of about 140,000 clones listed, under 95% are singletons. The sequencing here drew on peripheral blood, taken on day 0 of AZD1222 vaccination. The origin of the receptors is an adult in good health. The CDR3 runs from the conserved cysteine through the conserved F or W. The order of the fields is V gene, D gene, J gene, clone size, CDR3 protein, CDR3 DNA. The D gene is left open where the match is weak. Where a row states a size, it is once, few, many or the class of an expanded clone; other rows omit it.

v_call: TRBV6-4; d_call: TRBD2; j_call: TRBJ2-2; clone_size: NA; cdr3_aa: CASSLAGETGELFF; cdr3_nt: TGTGCCAGCAGCCTAGCGGGAGAGACCGGGGAGCTGTTTTTT
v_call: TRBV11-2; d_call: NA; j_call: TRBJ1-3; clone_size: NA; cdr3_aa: CASSLGSGNTIYF; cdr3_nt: TGTGCCAGCAGCCTCGGCTCTGGAAACACCATATATTTT
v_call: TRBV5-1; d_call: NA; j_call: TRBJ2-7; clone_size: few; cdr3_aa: CASSLEVVTGTYEQYF; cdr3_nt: TGCGCCAGCAGCTTGGAGGTGGTGACAGGAACTTACGAGCAGTACTTC
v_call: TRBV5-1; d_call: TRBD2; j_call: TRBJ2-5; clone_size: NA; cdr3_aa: CASSLGGGTSGRETQYF; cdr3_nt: TGCGCCAGCAGCTTGGGAGGTGGGACTAGCGGGAGAGAGACCCAGTACTTC
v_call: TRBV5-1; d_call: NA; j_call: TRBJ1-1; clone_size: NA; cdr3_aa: CASSLALRDGTEAFF; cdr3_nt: TGCGCCAGCAGCTTGGCGCTGAGAGATGGCACTGAAGCTTTCTTT
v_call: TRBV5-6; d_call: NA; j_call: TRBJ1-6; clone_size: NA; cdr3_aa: CASSPRAGSGNSPLHF; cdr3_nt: TGTGCCAGCAGCCCTCGGGCCGGATCGGGTAATTCACCCCTCCACTTT
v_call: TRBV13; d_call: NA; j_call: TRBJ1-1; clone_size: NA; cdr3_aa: CASSSFTGLGGEAFF; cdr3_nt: TGTGCCAGCAGCTCCTTCACGGGCCTCGGGGGTGAAGCTTTCTTT
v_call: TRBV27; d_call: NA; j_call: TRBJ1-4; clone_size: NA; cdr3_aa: CASSVLGVNEKLFF; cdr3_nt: TGTGCCAGCAGCGTGTTGGGGGTTAATGAAAAACTGTTTTTT
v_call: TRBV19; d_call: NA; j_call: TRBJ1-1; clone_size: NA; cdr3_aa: CASSIAGGTVNTEAFF; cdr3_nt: TGTGCCAGTAGTATAGCTGGGGGAACAGTGAACACTGAAGCTTTCTTT
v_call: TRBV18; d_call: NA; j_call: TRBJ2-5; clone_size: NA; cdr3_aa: CASSRSGVQETQYF; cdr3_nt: TGTGCCAGCTCACGCTCCGGCGTCCAAGAGACCCAGTACTTC
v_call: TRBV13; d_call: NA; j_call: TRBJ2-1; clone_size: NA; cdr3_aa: CASSFAEHNEQFF; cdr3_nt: TGTGCCAGCAGCTTCGCAGAGCACAATGAGCAGTTCTTC
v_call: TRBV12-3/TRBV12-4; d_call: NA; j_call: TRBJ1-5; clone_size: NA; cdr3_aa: CASSGQPNQPQHF; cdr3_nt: TGTGCCAGCAGCGGACAGCCCAATCAGCCCCAGCATTTT
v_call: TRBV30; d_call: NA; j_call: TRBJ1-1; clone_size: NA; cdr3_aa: CAWMGVRNTEAFF; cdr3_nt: TGTGCCTGGATGGGGGTTAGGAACACTGAAGCTTTCTTT
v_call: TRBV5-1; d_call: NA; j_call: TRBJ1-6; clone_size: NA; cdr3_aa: CASSLAGSVRSPLHF; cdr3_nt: TGCGCCAGCAGCTTGGCCGGCTCGGTTCGCTCACCCCTCCACTTT
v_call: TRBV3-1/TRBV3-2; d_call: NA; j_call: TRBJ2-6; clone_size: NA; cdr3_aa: CASSQHSGANVLTF; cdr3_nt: TGTGCCAGCAGCCAACACTCTGGGGCCAACGTCCTGACTTTC
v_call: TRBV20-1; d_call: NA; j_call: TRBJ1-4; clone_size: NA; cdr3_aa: CSASDSFTTNEKLFF; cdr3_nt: TGCAGTGCTAGTGACAGTTTCACAACTAATGAAAAACTGTTTTTT
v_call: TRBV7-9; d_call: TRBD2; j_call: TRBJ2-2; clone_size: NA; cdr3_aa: CASSLSVGRDTGELFF; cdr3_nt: TGTGCCAGCAGCCTAAGTGTCGGGAGGGACACCGGGGAGCTGTTTTTT
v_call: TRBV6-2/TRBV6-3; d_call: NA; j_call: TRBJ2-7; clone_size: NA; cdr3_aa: CASSYRDILYEQYF; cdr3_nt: TGTGCCAGCAGTTACCGGGACATACTCTACGAGCAGTACTTC
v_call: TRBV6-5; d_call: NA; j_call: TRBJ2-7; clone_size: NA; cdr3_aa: CAAEGTLAPYEQYF; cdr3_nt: TGTGCCGCCGAAGGGACACTGGCCCCCTACGAGCAGTACTTC
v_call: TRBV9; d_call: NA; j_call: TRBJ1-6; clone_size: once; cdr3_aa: CASSVGGGSSPLHF; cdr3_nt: TGTGCCAGCAGCGTAGGGGGGGGAAGTTCACCCCTCCACTTT
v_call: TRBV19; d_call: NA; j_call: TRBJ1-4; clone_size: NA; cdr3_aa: CASSIIQGEKLFF; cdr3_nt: TGTGCCAGTAGTATAATACAGGGAGAAAAACTGTTTTTT
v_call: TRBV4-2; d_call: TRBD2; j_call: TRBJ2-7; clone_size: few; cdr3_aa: CASSPSGSSYEQYF; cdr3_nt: TGTGCCAGCAGCCCTAGCGGGAGCTCCTACGAGCAGTACTTC
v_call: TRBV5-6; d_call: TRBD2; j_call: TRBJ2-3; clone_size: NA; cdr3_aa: CASSLDHRGGSTDTQYF; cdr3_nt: TGTGCCAGCAGCTTGGATCACCGCGGGGGAAGCACAGATACGCAGTATTTT
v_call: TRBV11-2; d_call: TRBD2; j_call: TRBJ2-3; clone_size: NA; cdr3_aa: CASSLLRGGRAVDTQYF; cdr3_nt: TGTGCCAGCAGCTTATTGCGTGGCGGGAGGGCCGTAGATACGCAGTATTTT
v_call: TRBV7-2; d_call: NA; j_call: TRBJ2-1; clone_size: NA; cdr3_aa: CASSLGRKKQFF; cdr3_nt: TGTGCCAGCAGCTTAGGAAGGAAGAAGCAGTTCTTC
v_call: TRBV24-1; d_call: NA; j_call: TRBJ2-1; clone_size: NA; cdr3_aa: CATSDAGLRGEFF; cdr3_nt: TGTGCCACCAGTGATGCCGGACTGAGAGGCGAGTTCTTC
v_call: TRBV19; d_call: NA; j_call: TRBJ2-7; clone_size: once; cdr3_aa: CASSMAAGGSYEQYF; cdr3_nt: TGTGCCAGTAGTATGGCAGCGGGTGGCTCCTACGAGCAGTACTTC
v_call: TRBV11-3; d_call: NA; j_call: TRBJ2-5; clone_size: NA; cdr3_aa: CASSLRAEYQETQYF; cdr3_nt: TGTGCCAGCAGCTTAAGAGCGGAGTACCAAGAGACCCAGTACTTC
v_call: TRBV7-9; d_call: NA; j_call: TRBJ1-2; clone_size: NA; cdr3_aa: CASSFSHNYGYTF; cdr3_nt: TGTGCCAGCAGCTTTTCCCACAACTATGGCTACACCTTC